The 12 T cell receptor beta chains presented below share a single source sample, sequenced in a study of blood T cell repertoires in COVID-19. Here immunoSEQ multiplex PCR was the method, and the copy in TCRdb shows in-frame clones only, minus some. Here the sample spans about 260,000 clones, about 88% being singletons. The sample taken for sequencing was peripheral blood. Receptor source: a man between 60 and 70 years old who had recovered from COVID-19.

The V gene is TRBV5-6, the J gene TRBJ2-7; D call uncertain. With 6 bases removed from V and 2 bases from J, the gap between germline ends came to 15 bases. The CDR3 extends over 14 amino acids. Germline assignment: CDR1 SGHDT and CDR2 YYEEEE. The CDR3 here is CASTLFPGTYEQYF. CDR3 nucleotide sequence: TGTGCCAGCACTTTATTCCCAGGAACCTACGAGCAGTACTTC.

The chain recombines TRBV5-1 with TRBJ2-6, with D possibly being TRBD2 (6 bases). Germline V gene sequence: CDR1 SGHRS, CDR2 YFSETQ. Trimming took 1 base from V and 2 from J, leaving 19 bases between them. The CDR3 runs 19 residues. The CDR3 DNA follows: TGCGCCAGCAGCTTGCCTATGACTAGTAGGGGTACTGGGGCCAACGTCCTGACTTTC. As protein: CASSLPMTSRGTGANVLTF.

This chain uses TRBV30 with TRBJ2-5; 8 bases agree with TRBD1. Germline V CDR1 and CDR2: GTSNPN, SVGIG (reference sequence). V lost 2 bases, J lost 1 base, and 9 bases stayed unmatched. The CDR3 runs to 16 residues. The DNA of the CDR3 is TGTGCCTGGAGTATAAGACAGGGGCCAGGCCAAGAGACCCAGTACTTC. It is translated as CAWSIRQGPGQETQYF.

The CDR3 loop reads CASSRDSKNSPLHF. The CDR3 DNA sequence: TGTGCCAGCAGCAGGGACAGCAAAAATTCACCCCTCCACTTT. The chain combines TRBV5-6 with TRBJ1-6, with 7 bases matching TRBD1. This CDR3 comprises 14 residues. CDR1 and CDR2 from the germline V gene are SGHDT and YYEEEE. V lost 4 bases, J lost 7 bases, and 5 bases stayed unmatched.

This clone was detected only a few times. The rearrangement joins TRBV18 to TRBJ1-5, with D perhaps TRBD1 (6 bases). The CDR3 runs 15 residues. Trimming removed 5 bases from V and 0 bases from J, with 11 bases in between. Germline-derived CDR1 and CDR2 are KGHSH and LQKENI. The CDR3 region is CASSGDITSNQPQHF. The CDR3 region has the DNA TGTGCCAGCTCAGGGGACATAACTAGCAATCAGCCCCAGCATTTT. Variable domain in full (rest from reference TRBV18 and TRBJ1-5): NAGVMQNPRHLVRRRGQEARLRCSPMKGHSHVYWYRQLPEEGLKFMVYLQKENIIDESGMPKERFSAEFPKEGPSILRIQQVVRGDSAAYFCASSGDITSNQPQHFGDGTRLSIL.

V is TRBV29-1 and J is TRBJ2-1; 8 nucleotides agree with TRBD2. CDR3 length equals 12 residues. V lost 5 bases, J lost 8 bases, and 5 bases stayed unmatched. The V gene's germline CDR1 is SQVTM and CDR2 ANQGSEA. CDR3 nucleotides: TGCAGCGTTCGTCCGGGGGGGCATGAGCAGTTCTTC. Residues: CSVRPGGHEQFF.

The chain has TRBV27 and TRBJ1-3; D possibly corresponds to TRBD1 (6 bases). Germline V lookup: CDR1 MNHEY, CDR2 SMNVEV (reference sequence). There are 16 residues in the CDR3. With 4 bases removed from V and 0 bases from J, the gap between germline ends came to 13 bases. The CDR3 sequence is CASSSDRPRSGNTIYF. CDR3 nucleotides: TGTGCCAGCAGTTCAGACAGGCCTCGCTCTGGAAACACCATATATTTT.

The chain couples TRBV7-3 to TRBJ2-3; 12 bases line up with TRBD2. V dropped 6 bases and J dropped 2; count of bases not matched to a gene: 3. Germline values: CDR1 SGHTA, CDR2 FQGTGA. CDR3 length: 15 amino acids. CDR3 DNA sequence: TGTGCCAGCAGTAGACTAGCGGGGGTCACAGATACGCAGTATTTT. Residues: CASSRLAGVTDTQYF.

The CDR3: CASKGQGSDTQYF. CDR3 nucleotides: TGTGCCAGCAAAGGACAGGGGTCAGATACGCAGTATTTT. The rearrangement uses TRBV7-3 and TRBJ2-3; 9 bases are shared with TRBD1. The trim removed 7 bases at V and 4 bases at J, leaving 3 bases unmatched. Germline V gene data show CDR1 as SGHTA and CDR2 as FQGTGA. The CDR3 loop spans 13 amino acids.

V is TRBV12-5 and J is TRBJ2-7, with 7 positions matching TRBD1. From germline, CDR1 is LGHNT and CDR2 FRNRAP. V lost 6 bases to trimming and J lost 8 bases; unmatched junction nucleotides: 13. The CDR3 extends over 14 amino acids. CDR3 DNA sequence: TGTGCTAGTGGGAAAGGAGACAGGGAAGTAAAGCAGTACTTC. It codes for CASGKGDREVKQYF. The whole variable domain, filled in from reference TRBV12-5 and TRBJ2-7, reads DARVTQTPRHKVTEMGQEVTMRCQPILGHNTVFWYRQTMMQGLELLAYFRNRAPLDDSGMPKDRFSAEMPDATLATLKIQPSEPRDSAVYFCASGKGDREVKQYFGPGTRLTVT.

The genes are TRBV5-1 and TRBJ2-2; D is unresolved. Trimming pared 5 bases from V and 1 base from J, leaving 9 bases between. This CDR3 is 14 amino acids long. Germline CDR1 reads SGHRS; CDR2 reads YFSETQ. The CDR3 reads CASRIALNTGELFF. DNA of the CDR3: TGCGCCAGCAGGATAGCCCTGAACACCGGGGAGCTGTTTTTT. The whole variable domain, filled in from reference TRBV5-1 and TRBJ2-2, reads KAGVTQTPRYLIKTRGQQVTLSCSPISGHRSVSWYQQTPGQGLQFLFEYFSETQRNKGNFPGRFSGRQFSNSRSEMNVSTLELGDSALYLCASRIALNTGELFFGEGSRLTVL.

V usage is TRBV5-1 and J usage is TRBJ1-1; TRBD1 matches 8 bases. CDR1 is SGHRS, CDR2 YFSETQ, per germline. J lost 1 base, V lost 0 bases, and 5 bases had no gene match. The CDR3 contains 16 residues. The CDR3 is CASSLEVQGANTEAFF. The CDR3 DNA reads as TGCGCCAGCAGCTTGGAGGTCCAGGGGGCGAACACTGAAGCTTTCTTT.